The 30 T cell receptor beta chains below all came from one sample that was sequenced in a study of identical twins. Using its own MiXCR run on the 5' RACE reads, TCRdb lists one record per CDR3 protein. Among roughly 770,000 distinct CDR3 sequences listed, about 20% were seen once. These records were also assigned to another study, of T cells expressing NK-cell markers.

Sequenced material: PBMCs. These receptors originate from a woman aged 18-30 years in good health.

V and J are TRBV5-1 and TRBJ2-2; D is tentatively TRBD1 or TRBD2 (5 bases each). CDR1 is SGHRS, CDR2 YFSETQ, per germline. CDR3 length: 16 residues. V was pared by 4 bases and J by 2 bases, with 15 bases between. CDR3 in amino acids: CASSPLGPTNTGELFF. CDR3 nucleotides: TGCGCCAGCAGCCCGCTGGGACCGACTAACACCGGGGAGCTGTTTTTT.

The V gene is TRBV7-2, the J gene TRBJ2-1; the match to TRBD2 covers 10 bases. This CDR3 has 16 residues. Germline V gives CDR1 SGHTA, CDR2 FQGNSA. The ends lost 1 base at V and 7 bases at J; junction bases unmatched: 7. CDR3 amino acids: CASSLESGRAENEQFF. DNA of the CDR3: TGTGCCAGCAGCTTAGAAAGCGGGAGGGCCGAGAATGAGCAGTTCTTC.

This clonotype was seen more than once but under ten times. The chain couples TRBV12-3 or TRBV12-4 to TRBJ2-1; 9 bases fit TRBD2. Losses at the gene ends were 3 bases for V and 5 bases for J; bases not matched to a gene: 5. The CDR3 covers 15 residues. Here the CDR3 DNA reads TGTGCCAGCAGTTTCGGACTAGCGACCAACAATGAGCAGTTCTTC. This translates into CASSFGLATNNEQFF.

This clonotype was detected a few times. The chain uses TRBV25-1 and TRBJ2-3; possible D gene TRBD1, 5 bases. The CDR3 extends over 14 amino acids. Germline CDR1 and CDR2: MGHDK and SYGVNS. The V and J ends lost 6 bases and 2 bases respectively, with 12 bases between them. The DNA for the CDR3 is TGTGCCAGCAGCAATACCAGGGACACAGATACGCAGTATTTT. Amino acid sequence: CASSNTRDTDTQYF.

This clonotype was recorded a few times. The CDR3, as DNA: TGTGCCAGCAGCTCGGACAGGGGTAGTACAGTGGGGAGAGCGCAGTTCTTC. Its protein is CASSSDRGSTVGRAQFF. V usage is TRBV7-2 and J usage is TRBJ2-1; 9 bases map to TRBD1. This CDR3 region has 17 residues. Germline CDR1 reads SGHTA; CDR2 reads FQGNSA. J lost 12 bases, V lost 4 bases, and 19 bases had no gene match.

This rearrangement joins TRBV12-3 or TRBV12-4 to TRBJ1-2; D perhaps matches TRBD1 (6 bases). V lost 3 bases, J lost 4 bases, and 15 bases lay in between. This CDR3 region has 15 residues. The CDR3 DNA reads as TGTGCCAGCAGTTTCTCCGAGGGGGGGATCTATGGCTACACCTTC. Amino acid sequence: CASSFSEGGIYGYTF.

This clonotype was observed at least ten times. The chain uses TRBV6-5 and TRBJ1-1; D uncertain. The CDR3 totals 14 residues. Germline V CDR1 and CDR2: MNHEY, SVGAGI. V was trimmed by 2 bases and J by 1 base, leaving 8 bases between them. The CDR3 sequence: CASSYQNTNTEAFF. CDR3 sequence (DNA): TGTGCCAGCAGTTACCAAAACACGAACACTGAAGCTTTCTTT.

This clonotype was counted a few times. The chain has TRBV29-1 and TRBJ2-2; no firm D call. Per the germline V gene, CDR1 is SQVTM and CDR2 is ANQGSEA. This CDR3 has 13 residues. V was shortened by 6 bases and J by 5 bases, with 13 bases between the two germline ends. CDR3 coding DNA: TGCAGCGTCTTCATCACTACTACCGGGGAGCTGTTTTTT. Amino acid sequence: CSVFITTTGELFF.

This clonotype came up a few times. CDR3 residues: CASSVYQETQYF. In DNA, the CDR3 is TGTGCCAGCAGCGTGTACCAAGAGACCCAGTACTTC. This chain links TRBV7-2 with TRBJ2-5; D gene ambiguous. The CDR3 is 12 amino acids. The germline gives CDR1 SGHTA, CDR2 FQGNSA. V lost 5 bases and J 0 bases, leaving 4 bases between the germline ends.

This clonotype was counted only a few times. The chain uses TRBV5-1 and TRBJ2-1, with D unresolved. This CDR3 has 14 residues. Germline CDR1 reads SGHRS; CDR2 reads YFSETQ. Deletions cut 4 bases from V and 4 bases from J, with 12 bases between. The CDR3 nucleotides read TGCGCCAGCAGCCACCAAGGCCCATACAATGAGCAGTTCTTC. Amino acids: CASSHQGPYNEQFF.

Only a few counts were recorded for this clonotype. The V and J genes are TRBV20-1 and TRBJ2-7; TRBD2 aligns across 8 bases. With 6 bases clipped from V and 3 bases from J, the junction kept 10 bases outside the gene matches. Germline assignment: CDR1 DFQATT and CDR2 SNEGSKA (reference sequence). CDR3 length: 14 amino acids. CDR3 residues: CSALGAGAFYEQYF. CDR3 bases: TGCAGTGCCCTCGGAGCGGGGGCGTTCTACGAGCAGTACTTC.

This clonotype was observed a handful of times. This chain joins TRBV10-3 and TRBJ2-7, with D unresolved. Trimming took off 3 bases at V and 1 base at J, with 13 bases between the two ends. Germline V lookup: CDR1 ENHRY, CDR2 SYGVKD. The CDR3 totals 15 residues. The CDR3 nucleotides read TGTGCCATCAGTGACCGGACCGCTTCGTCCTACGAGCAGTACTTC. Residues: CAISDRTASSYEQYF.

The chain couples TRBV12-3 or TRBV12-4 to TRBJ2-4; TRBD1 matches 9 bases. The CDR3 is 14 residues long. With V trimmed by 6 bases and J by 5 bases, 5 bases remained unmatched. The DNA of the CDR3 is TGTGCCAGCAGGCCCGGGACAGGGCAAAACATTCAGTACTTC. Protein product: CASRPGTGQNIQYF.

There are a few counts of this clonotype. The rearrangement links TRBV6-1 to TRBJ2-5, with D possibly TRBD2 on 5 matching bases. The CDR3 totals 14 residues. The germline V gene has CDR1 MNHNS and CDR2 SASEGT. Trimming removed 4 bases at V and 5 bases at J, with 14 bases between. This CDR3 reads CASSGGPWGETQYF. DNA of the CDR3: TGTGCCAGCAGTGGAGGGCCATGGGGTGAGACCCAGTACTTC.

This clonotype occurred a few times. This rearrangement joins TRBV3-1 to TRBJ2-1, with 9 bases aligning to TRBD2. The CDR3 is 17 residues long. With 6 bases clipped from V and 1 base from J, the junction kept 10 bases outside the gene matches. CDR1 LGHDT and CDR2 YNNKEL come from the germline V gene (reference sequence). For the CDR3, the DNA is TGTGCCAGCAGAAGCGGGGGGTCTACCACTTCCTACAATGAGCAGTTCTTC. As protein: CASRSGGSTTSYNEQFF.

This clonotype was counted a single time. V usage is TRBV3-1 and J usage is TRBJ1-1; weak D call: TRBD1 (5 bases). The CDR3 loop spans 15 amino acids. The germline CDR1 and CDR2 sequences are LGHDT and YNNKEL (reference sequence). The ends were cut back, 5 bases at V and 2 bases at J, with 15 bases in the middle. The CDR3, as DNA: TGTGCCAGCAGCGGGGACCAGAACCTTAACACTGAAGCTTTCTTT. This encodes CASSGDQNLNTEAFF.

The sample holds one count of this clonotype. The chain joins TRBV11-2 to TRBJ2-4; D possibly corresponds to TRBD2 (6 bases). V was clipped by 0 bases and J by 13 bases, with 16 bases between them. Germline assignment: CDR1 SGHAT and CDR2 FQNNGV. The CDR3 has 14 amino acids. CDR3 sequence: CASSLEAAGPIQYF. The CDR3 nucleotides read TGTGCCAGCAGCTTAGAGGCGGCGGGACCGATACAGTACTTC.

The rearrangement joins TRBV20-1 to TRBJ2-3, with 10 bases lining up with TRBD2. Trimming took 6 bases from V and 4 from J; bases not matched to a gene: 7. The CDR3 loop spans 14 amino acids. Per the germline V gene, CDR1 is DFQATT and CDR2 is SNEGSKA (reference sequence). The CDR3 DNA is TGCAGTGCAACCCTAGCGGGAGTAGCAGATACGCAGTATTTT. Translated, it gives CSATLAGVADTQYF.

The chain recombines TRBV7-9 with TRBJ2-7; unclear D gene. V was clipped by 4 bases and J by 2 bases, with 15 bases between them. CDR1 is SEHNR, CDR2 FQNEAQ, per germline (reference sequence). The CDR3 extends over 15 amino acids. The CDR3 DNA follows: TGTGCCAGCAGCTACCCAACTGCCGCGACCTACGAGCAGTACTTC. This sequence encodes CASSYPTAATYEQYF.

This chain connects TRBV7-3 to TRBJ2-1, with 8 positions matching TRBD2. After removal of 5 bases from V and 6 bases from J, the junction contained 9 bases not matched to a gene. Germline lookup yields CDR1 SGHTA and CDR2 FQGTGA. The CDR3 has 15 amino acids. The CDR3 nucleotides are TGTGCCAGCAGCCCGCCGGGGGGGATCTTCAATGAGCAGTTCTTC. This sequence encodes CASSPPGGIFNEQFF.

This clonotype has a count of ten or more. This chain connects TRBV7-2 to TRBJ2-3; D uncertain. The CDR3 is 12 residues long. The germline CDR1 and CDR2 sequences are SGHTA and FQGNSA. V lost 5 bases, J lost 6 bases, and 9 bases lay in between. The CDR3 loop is CASSLRWDTQYF. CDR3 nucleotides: TGTGCCAGCAGCCTGAGGTGGGATACGCAGTATTTT.

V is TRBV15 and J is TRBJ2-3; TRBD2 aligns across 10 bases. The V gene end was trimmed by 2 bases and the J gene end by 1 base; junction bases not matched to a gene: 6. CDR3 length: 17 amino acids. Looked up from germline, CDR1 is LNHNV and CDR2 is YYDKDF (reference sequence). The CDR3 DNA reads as TGTGCCACCAGCAGACCCCCCCTAGCGGGGGGCACAGATACGCAGTATTTT. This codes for CATSRPPLAGGTDTQYF.

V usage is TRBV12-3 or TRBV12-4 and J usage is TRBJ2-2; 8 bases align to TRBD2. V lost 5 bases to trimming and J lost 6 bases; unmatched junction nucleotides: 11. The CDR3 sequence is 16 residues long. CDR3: CASSPRTSRAPGELFF. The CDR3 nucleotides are TGTGCCAGCAGTCCCCGGACTAGCCGCGCTCCCGGGGAGCTGTTTTTT.

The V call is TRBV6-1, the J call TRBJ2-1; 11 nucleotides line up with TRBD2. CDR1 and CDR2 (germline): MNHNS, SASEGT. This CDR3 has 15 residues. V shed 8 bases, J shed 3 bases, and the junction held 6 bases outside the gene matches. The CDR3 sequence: CASDIAGGDYNEQFF. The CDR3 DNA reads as TGTGCCAGCGATATAGCGGGGGGGGACTACAATGAGCAGTTCTTC.

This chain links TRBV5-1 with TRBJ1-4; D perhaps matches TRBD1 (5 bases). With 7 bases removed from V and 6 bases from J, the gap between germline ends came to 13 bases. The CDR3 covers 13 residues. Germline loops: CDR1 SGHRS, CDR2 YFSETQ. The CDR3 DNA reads TGCGCCAGCGCGCAGCCGGGGGATGAAAAACTGTTTTTT. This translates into CASAQPGDEKLFF. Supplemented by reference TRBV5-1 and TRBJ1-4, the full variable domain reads KAGVTQTPRYLIKTRGQQVTLSCSPISGHRSVSWYQQTPGQGLQFLFEYFSETQRNKGNFPGRFSGRQFSNSRSEMNVSTLELGDSALYLCASAQPGDEKLFFGSGTQLSVL.

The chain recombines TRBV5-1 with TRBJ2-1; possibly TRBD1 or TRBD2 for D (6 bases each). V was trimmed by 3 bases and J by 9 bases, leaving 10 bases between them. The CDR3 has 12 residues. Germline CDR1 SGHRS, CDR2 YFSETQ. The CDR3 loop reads CASSSWGAEQFF. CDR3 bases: TGCGCCAGCAGCTCCTGGGGGGCTGAGCAGTTCTTC. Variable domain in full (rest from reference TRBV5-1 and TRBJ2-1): KAGVTQTPRYLIKTRGQQVTLSCSPISGHRSVSWYQQTPGQGLQFLFEYFSETQRNKGNFPGRFSGRQFSNSRSEMNVSTLELGDSALYLCASSSWGAEQFFGPGTRLTVL.

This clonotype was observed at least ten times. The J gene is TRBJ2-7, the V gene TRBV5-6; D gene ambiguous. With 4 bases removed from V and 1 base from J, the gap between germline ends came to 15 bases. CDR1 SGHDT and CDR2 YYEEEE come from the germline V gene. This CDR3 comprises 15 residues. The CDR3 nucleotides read TGTGCCAGCAGCGTCCCCGGGTACGGATCCTACGAGCAGTACTTC. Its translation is CASSVPGYGSYEQYF.

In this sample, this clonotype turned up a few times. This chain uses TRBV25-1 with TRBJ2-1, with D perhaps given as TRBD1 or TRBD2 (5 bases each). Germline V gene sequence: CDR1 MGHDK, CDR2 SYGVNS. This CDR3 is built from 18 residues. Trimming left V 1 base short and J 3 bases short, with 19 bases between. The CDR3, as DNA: TGTGCCAGCAGTGAATCTCTTCCGGGCAGGGCGGGCTACAATGAGCAGTTCTTC. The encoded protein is CASSESLPGRAGYNEQFF.

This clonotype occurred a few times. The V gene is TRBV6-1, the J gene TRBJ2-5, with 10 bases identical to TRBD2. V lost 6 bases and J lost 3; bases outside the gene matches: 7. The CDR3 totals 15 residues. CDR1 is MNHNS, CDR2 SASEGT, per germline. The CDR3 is CASRSPGLAKETQYF. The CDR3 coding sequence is TGTGCCAGCAGATCGCCGGGACTAGCGAAAGAGACCCAGTACTTC.

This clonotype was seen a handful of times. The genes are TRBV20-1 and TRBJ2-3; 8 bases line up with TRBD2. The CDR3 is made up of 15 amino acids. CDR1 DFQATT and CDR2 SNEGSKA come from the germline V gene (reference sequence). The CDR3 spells CRVPYGGASTDTQYF. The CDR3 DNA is TGCAGGGTCCCCTACGGGGGGGCCAGCACAGATACGCAGTATTTT.